Sequencing of this TCR beta chain was carried out in a study of blood T cell repertoires in COVID-19. About the research overall: The United States, Italy and Spain provided the acute and convalescent COVID-19 samples. Sample material is recorded as cDNA or gDNA derived from T cells, B-cell-depleted T cells, or PBMCs.

Per the original data handling: How many nucleated cells were present was estimated from reference gene primer amplification. Sequencing was performed with immunoSEQ multiplex PCR; in TCRdb, only in-frame clones are kept and a portion is missing. That table gives V, J and clone size, and the DNA gave D and trimming. The sample lists hundreds of thousands of clones, about 90% seen once, with 2.5% to 4% in the top ten. The germline gives CDR1 SGHNT, CDR2 YENEEA. The length of the CDR3 is 14 residues. J gave up 5 bases and V 4 bases, and 4 bases lay outside the gene matches. Material for sequencing was peripheral blood. The source is a woman younger than 30 who had recovered from COVID-19. The chain uses TRBV11-3 and TRBJ1-1; 10 nucleotides align to TRBD1. CDR3 coding DNA: TGTGCCAGCAGCTCGGACAGGGGGGCGACTGAAGCTTTCTTT. Residues: CASSSDRGATEAFF.